Detailed here is one T cell receptor beta chain. An input of roughly 0.45 to 1 ug of RNA was subjected to reverse transcription using random hexamers. An immunoSEQ multiplex PCR amplified TCR beta CDR3 over 54 Vbeta and 13 Jbeta. One entry per CDR3 protein, called by TCRdb with MiXCR from the immunoSEQ multiplex PCR reads. The data contain approximately 160,000 distinct CDR3 sequences, approximately 95% of them singletons. This entry comes from a study of CD8 T cells in Susac syndrome. This CDR3 has 11 amino acids. Germline CDR1 and CDR2: SQVTM and ANQGSEA. V lost 4 bases to trimming and J lost 14 bases, with 15 bases between them.

This chain uses TRBV29-1 with TRBJ2-1; perhaps TRBD2 as D (6 bases). This TCR came from a human donor with multiple sclerosis. The sample was CD4+ T cells from PBMCs. The CDR3 loop reads CSVAGDHREFF. For the CDR3, the DNA is TGCAGCGTTGCGGGGGATCACCGAGAGTTCTTC.